This T cell receptor beta chain came from a study of ipilimumab plus nivolumab after autologous stem cell transplantation. The germline CDR1 and CDR2 sequences are ENHRY and SYGVKD. This CDR3 spans 17 amino acids. V shed 0 bases and J shed 0 bases, with 12 bases lying between them. Checkpoint therapy with ipilimumab 1 mg/kg began 14 to 28 days after transplant. Produced via immunoSEQ multiplex PCR; TCRdb's table is partial and in-frame only. Here the sample spans about 15,000 clones, roughly 84% being singletons. The material was PBMCs, obtained in a trial of ipilimumab plus nivolumab as post-transplant consolidation. The chain carries TRBV10-3 and TRBJ2-4, with D maybe TRBD1 (6 bases). This TCR came from a male donor with diffuse large B-cell lymphoma. CDR3 loop: CAISESWTAPAKNIQYF. The CDR3 DNA reads as TGTGCCATCAGTGAGTCCTGGACAGCGCCAGCCAAAAACATTCAGTACTTC.